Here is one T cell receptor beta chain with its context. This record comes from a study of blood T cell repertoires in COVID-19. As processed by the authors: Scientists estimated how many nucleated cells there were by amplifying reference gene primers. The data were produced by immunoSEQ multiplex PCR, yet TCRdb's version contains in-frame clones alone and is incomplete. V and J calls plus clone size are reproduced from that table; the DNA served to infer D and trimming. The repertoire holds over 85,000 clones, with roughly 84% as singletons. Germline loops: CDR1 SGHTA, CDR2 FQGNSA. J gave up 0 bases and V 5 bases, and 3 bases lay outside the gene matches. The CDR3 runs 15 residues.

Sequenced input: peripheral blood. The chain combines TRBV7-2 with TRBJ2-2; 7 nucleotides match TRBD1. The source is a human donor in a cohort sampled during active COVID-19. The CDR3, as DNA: TGTGCCAGCAGCCTTGACAGGGCGAACACCGGGGAGCTGTTTTTT. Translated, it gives CASSLDRANTGELFF. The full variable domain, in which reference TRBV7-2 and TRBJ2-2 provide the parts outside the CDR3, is GAGVSQSPSNKVTEKGKDVELRCDPISGHTALYWYRQSLGQGLEFLIYFQGNSAPDKSGLPSDRFSAERTGGSVSTLTIQRTQQEDSAVYLCASSLDRANTGELFFGEGSRLTVL.